These 25 T cell receptor beta chains were sequenced from one sample in a study of beta chain features in type 1 diabetes (dated by TCRdb to the late 2010s). Receptor libraries were prepared by the immunoSEQ multiplex PCR assay. The High Capacity cDNA Reverse Transcription Kit was used to reverse transcribe all of the isolated RNA, meaning that expressed TCRB transcripts were what got sequenced. TCRdb took this table from immuneACCESS and kept in-frame rearrangements with V and J called. Such tables lack part of the clones; where checked against another copy, unresolved V genes explain under half of the gap, and the rest is unexplained. The sample table records approximately 150,000 clones; 7.5% to 9.5% of these occur just once. Under 2.5% of the sample lies in the top ten. Sequencing used central memory CD4+ T cells from blood. These receptors were obtained from a woman between 18 and 30 years old in good health.

This clone showed up many times. This chain joins TRBV27 and TRBJ1-2; the D is unclear. CDR3 length equals 15 residues. CDR1 and CDR2 from the germline V gene are MNHEY and SMNVEV (reference sequence). Trimming shortened V by 5 bases and J by 3 bases, and 16 bases separated the two germline ends. This chain's CDR3 is CASSPRTSEDYGYTF. CDR3 nucleotides: TGTGCCAGCAGTCCCAGAACCTCCGAGGACTATGGCTACACCTTC.

This clone showed up many times. The J gene is TRBJ2-1, the V gene TRBV7-8, with D uncertain. The CDR3 length is 12 residues. V shed 5 bases and J shed 10 bases, with 12 bases lying between them. The germline V gene has CDR1 SGHVS and CDR2 FQNEAQ. Written as DNA, the CDR3 is TGTGCCAGCAGCCTAGGGCCCGTAGAGCAGTTCTTC. Amino acid sequence: CASSLGPVEQFF.

The genes are TRBV10-3 and TRBJ1-1, with 7 bases lining up with TRBD1. The length of the CDR3 is 13 residues. Germline V gives CDR1 ENHRY, CDR2 SYGVKD. The junction had 2 bases not matched to a gene; V was cut back by 6 bases and J by 1 base. The CDR3 bases are TGTGCCATCAGAGGGACAGCGAACACTGAAGCTTTCTTT. This codes for CAIRGTANTEAFF.

The chain combines TRBV21-1 with TRBJ2-5; the listed D gene, TRBD2, was not tested against the DNA. TRBV21-1 constitutes a pseudogene. CDR3 length equals 15 residues. CDR3 residues: CASSVRTSGEETQYF. The DNA of the CDR3 is TGTGCCAGCAGCGTTCGGACTAGCGGAGAAGAGACCCAGTACTTC.

There are many counts of this clone. The chain recombines TRBV29-1 with TRBJ2-7; D remains unclear. Looked up from germline, CDR1 is SQVTM and CDR2 is ANQGSEA. CDR3 length equals 14 residues. The V end was cut by 4 bases, the J end by 0 bases, with 13 bases between. CDR3 amino acids: CSVGAGYSSYEQYF. The DNA of the CDR3 is TGCAGCGTTGGCGCTGGGTACAGCTCCTACGAGCAGTACTTC.

In its sample, this clone was seen a few times. The chain is built from TRBV10-2 and TRBJ1-2; maybe TRBD1 (5 bases). The CDR3 has 16 residues. Trimming took off 3 bases at V and 4 bases at J, with 18 bases between the two ends. The germline V gene has CDR1 WSHSY and CDR2 SAAADI. In DNA, the CDR3 is TGCGCCAGCAGTGAACCTACAGGACGTAGTGGCTATGGCTACACCTTC. Protein: CASSEPTGRSGYGYTF.

V is TRBV5-1 and J is TRBJ2-5; 7 bases fit TRBD1. CDR1 is SGHRS, CDR2 YFSETQ, per germline. This CDR3 is built from 13 residues. Trimming took 3 bases from V and 1 from J; bases not matched to a gene: 0. CDR3 nucleotides: TGCGCCAGCAGCTGGGACAGCCAAGAGACCCAGTACTTC. This encodes CASSWDSQETQYF. The full variable domain, completed using reference TRBV5-1 and TRBJ2-5, is KAGVTQTPRYLIKTRGQQVTLSCSPISGHRSVSWYQQTPGQGLQFLFEYFSETQRNKGNFPGRFSGRQFSNSRSEMNVSTLELGDSALYLCASSWDSQETQYFGPGTRLLVL.

This chain links TRBV5-1 with TRBJ1-4; weak D call: TRBD1 (6 bases). CDR1 SGHRS and CDR2 YFSETQ come from the germline V gene. The CDR3 contains 15 residues. V lost 2 bases to trimming and J lost 4 bases, with 12 bases between them. The CDR3 DNA reads as TGCGCCAGCAGCTTACAGGGCAGGGATAATGAAAAACTGTTTTTT. This encodes CASSLQGRDNEKLFF.

This chain connects TRBV4-2 to TRBJ1-1, with 10 bases aligning to TRBD1. The CDR3 runs to 16 residues. From germline, CDR1 is LGHNA and CDR2 YNFKEQ. V gave up 3 bases and J gave up 3 bases; unmatched junction bases: 7. CDR3 protein: CASSHWDRGGDTEAFF. The CDR3 DNA reads TGTGCCAGCAGCCATTGGGACAGGGGAGGCGACACTGAAGCTTTCTTT.

This clone was seen a few times. The V call is TRBV5-4, the J call TRBJ2-2; the D gene is possibly TRBD1 (6 bases). Germline CDR1 is SGHNT and CDR2 is YYREEE (reference sequence). V lost 4 bases and J lost 4, with 8 bases in between. This CDR3 spans 13 amino acids. The CDR3 region has the DNA TGTGCCAGCAGCAACAGGGCCACCGGGGAGCTGTTTTTT. This codes for CASSNRATGELFF.

This clone was observed a handful of times. The J gene is TRBJ2-3, the V gene TRBV10-3, with 9 bases lining up with TRBD2. The CDR3 is 17 residues long. Germline V gene data show CDR1 as ENHRY and CDR2 as SYGVKD. Trimming took 3 bases from V and 2 from J; bases not matched to a gene: 9. The CDR3 bases are TGTGCCATCAGTGAATGGCTAGCGGGGCGCAACACAGATACGCAGTATTTT. Translated, it gives CAISEWLAGRNTDTQYF.

V is TRBV30 and J is TRBJ1-1; D uncertain. Germline loops: CDR1 GTSNPN, CDR2 SVGIG (reference sequence). V lost 6 bases and J 3 bases, leaving 14 bases between the germline ends. The CDR3 spans 13 residues. CDR3 sequence: CACRLGRDTEAFF. The CDR3 bases are TGTGCCTGCCGCCTCGGTAGAGACACTGAAGCTTTCTTT.

Only a few counts were recorded for this clone. The chain combines TRBV2 with TRBJ2-1; TRBD2 matches 8 bases. This CDR3 is built from 12 residues. CDR1 is SNHLY, CDR2 FYNNEI, per germline. Germline trimming cut 6 bases from V and 8 bases from J; bases unmatched to any gene: 3. This CDR3 reads CASRLAGDEQFF. Here the CDR3 DNA reads TGTGCCAGCAGGCTAGCGGGCGATGAGCAGTTCTTC.

This clone was observed a handful of times. This chain joins TRBV7-2 and TRBJ1-4; possibly TRBD1 for D (6 bases). This CDR3 spans 14 amino acids. Germline V gives CDR1 SGHTA, CDR2 FQGNSA. Trimming took off 6 bases at V and 7 bases at J, with 15 bases between the two ends. The CDR3 reads CASSPGVGAEKLFF. In nucleotides, the CDR3 is TGTGCCAGCAGTCCAGGGGTCGGTGCTGAAAAACTGTTTTTT.

This clone was picked up a small number of times. The chain joins TRBV7-9 to TRBJ2-1; D call uncertain. The CDR3 totals 12 residues. CDR1 and CDR2 (germline): SEHNR, FQNEAQ (reference sequence). The V gene lost 5 bases and the J gene lost 7 bases, with 9 bases spanning the gap. The CDR3 sequence is CASSRTENEQFF. CDR3 DNA sequence: TGTGCCAGCAGCCGTACAGAGAATGAGCAGTTCTTC.

J is TRBJ2-5 and V is TRBV2; a possible D gene is TRBD1 (5 bases). The V end was cut by 4 bases, the J end by 4 bases, with 13 bases between. The V gene's germline CDR1 is SNHLY and CDR2 FYNNEI. This CDR3 has 14 residues. CDR3 DNA: TGTGCCAGCAGTGTAAGCTTCAGGGTAGAGACCCAGTACTTC. This sequence encodes CASSVSFRVETQYF.

V is TRBV19 and J is TRBJ2-5; a possible D gene is TRBD1 (6 bases). Germline-derived CDR1 and CDR2 are LNHDA and SQIVND (reference sequence). The CDR3 sequence is 16 residues long. V lost 0 bases, J lost 10 bases, and 21 bases lay in between. CDR3: CASSIDLVDTRGGQYF. The DNA for the CDR3 is TGTGCCAGTAGTATAGATCTCGTGGACACCAGGGGTGGCCAGTACTTC.

Only a few counts were recorded for this clone. This chain links TRBV28 with TRBJ1-1; D gene uncertain. V was cut by 2 bases and J by 3 bases, with 10 bases left in between. This CDR3 has 14 residues. In germline, CDR1 is MDHEN, CDR2 SYDVKM. The CDR3 reads CASSLAGKYTEAFF. The DNA for the CDR3 is TGTGCCAGCAGTTTAGCAGGTAAATACACTGAAGCTTTCTTT.

The V gene is TRBV5-6, the J gene TRBJ2-1; TRBD2 matches at 10 bases. This CDR3 contains 15 residues. J was trimmed by 9 bases and V by 6 bases; bases with no gene match: 12. CDR1 and CDR2 from the germline V gene are SGHDT and YYEEEE. CDR3: CASTDLAGEVSEQFF. The DNA of the CDR3 is TGTGCCAGCACCGACCTAGCGGGAGAAGTGAGTGAGCAGTTCTTC.

The CDR3 DNA reads TGTGCCAGCAGCCAAGATATGCCCAGCGGGAGAGGGATCACCGGGGAGCTGTTTTTT. As protein: CASSQDMPSGRGITGELFF. The rearrangement links TRBV14 to TRBJ2-2; 8 bases fit TRBD2. Trimming removed 0 bases from V and 4 bases from J; junction bases left unmatched: 13. The germline gives CDR1 SGHDN, CDR2 FVKESK. This CDR3 contains 19 residues.

This clone was observed a few times. The gene calls are TRBV5-1 and TRBJ2-1, with a tentative D call TRBD2 (7 bases). Germline V gene data show CDR1 as SGHRS and CDR2 as YFSETQ. The length of the CDR3 is 15 residues. The germline V and J ends were trimmed by 6 bases and 5 bases, with 18 bases remaining between them. CDR3 DNA: TGCGCCAGCACCAAGGGGGGGCAGGACAACAATGAGCAGTTCTTC. This translates into CASTKGGQDNNEQFF.

Note on this clone: Sequence at one end of the junction differs from germline and may be a read error. V is TRBV5-1 and J is TRBJ2-3; TRBD1 might be the D (5 bases). The CDR3 runs 14 residues. In germline, CDR1 is SGHRS, CDR2 YFSETQ. CDR3 region: CASSLGDSTNTQYF. DNA for the CDR3: TGCGCCAGCAGCTTGGGAGACAGCACAAATACGCAGTATTTT.

In its sample, this clone was seen a few times. The chain is built from TRBV7-2 and TRBJ1-1; D gene uncertain. Germline CDR1 and CDR2: SGHTA and FQGNSA. The CDR3 extends over 14 amino acids. V lost 2 bases to trimming and J lost 3 bases, with 10 bases between them. The CDR3 region is CASSLSGWDTEAFF. The CDR3 DNA reads TGTGCCAGCAGCTTAAGCGGGTGGGACACTGAAGCTTTCTTT.

This clone showed up just a few times. This chain joins TRBV30 and TRBJ2-1; 12 bases fit TRBD2. Germline CDR1 is GTSNPN and CDR2 is SVGIG (reference sequence). CDR3 length equals 16 residues. After removal of 4 bases from V and 3 bases from J, the junction contained 7 bases not matched to a gene. The CDR3 DNA reads TGTGCCTGGATGGAGACTAGCGGGAGTTACTACAATGAGCAGTTCTTC. Translation: CAWMETSGSYYNEQFF.

Only a few counts were recorded for this clone. This chain connects TRBV2 to TRBJ1-4, with D unclear. The CDR3 covers 14 residues. Per the germline V gene, CDR1 is SNHLY and CDR2 is FYNNEI. V was trimmed by 6 bases and J by 8 bases, leaving 16 bases between them. In nucleotides, the CDR3 is TGTGCCAGCAGCGAACGCGGGGTCGGGGAAAAACTGTTTTTT. Its translation: CASSERGVGEKLFF.